This TCR beta chain was sequenced for a study of shared clonotypes between healthy human individuals. This clone is a singleton in its sample. Antigen unknown. Notes on the study in general: Estimated richness values were generally larger in naive subsets than in memory subsets. Sorted-subset sequencing, rarefaction showed, was incomplete despite large depth.

The CDR3 sequence is 15 residues long. Germline lookup yields CDR1 SGHTA and CDR2 FQGNSA. The ends were cut back, 2 bases at V and 0 bases at J, with 8 bases in the middle. Investigators spread the genomic DNA of each subset evenly over several immunoSEQ plates. Using immunoSEQ multiplex PCR, the repertoire was profiled, and TCRdb retains in-frame clones only, with some absent. Of 950,000 to 1,100,000 clones in the sample, approximately 68% were seen once. The specimen was memory CD4+ T cells sorted from blood. Subset reported: CD45RA-negative fraction. The chain has TRBV7-2 and TRBJ2-1; D is possibly TRBD1 (5 bases). The clonotype comes from a man between 18 and 29 years old in good health. CDR3 amino acids: CASSLSQGSYNEQFF. CDR3 sequence (DNA): TGTGCCAGCAGCTTATCTCAGGGCTCCTACAATGAGCAGTTCTTC.